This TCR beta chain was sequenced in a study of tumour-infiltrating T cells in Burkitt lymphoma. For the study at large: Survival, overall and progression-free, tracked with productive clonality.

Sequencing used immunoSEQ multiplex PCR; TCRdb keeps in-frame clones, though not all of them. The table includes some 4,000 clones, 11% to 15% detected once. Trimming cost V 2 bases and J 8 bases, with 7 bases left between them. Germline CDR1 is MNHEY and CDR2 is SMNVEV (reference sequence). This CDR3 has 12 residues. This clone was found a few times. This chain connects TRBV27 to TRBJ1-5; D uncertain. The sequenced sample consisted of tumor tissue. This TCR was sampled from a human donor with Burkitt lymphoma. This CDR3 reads CASSLIGEPQHF. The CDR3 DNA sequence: TGTGCCAGCAGTTTAATTGGAGAGCCCCAGCATTTT.